Below, 8 T cell receptor beta chains from the same sample are listed, as sequenced in a study of blood T cell repertoires in COVID-19. The method was immunoSEQ multiplex PCR; TCRdb's version includes in-frame clones alone and lacks a portion of them. The table lists fewer than 120,000 clones, roughly 79% of them singletons, with roughly 17% in the top ten. The specimen was peripheral blood. Receptors originate from an elderly woman with active or convalescent COVID-19.

The rearrangement uses TRBV29-1 and TRBJ1-3; unclear D gene. The V end lost 5 bases, the J end lost 1 base, and 12 bases lay between the germline ends. The CDR3 sequence is 14 residues long. Germline V gene data show CDR1 as SQVTM and CDR2 as ANQGSEA. The chain's CDR3 is CSVSPSSSGNTIYF. CDR3 DNA sequence: TGCAGCGTTTCTCCGAGTTCATCTGGAAACACCATATATTTT. Together with reference TRBV29-1 and TRBJ1-3, the CDR3 gives the full variable domain: SAVISQKPSRDICQRGTSLTIQCQVDSQVTMMFWYRQQPGQSLTLIATANQGSEATYESGFVIDKFPISRPNLTFSTLTVSNMSPEDSSIYLCSVSPSSSGNTIYFGEGSWLTVV.

The chain recombines TRBV5-1 with TRBJ2-1, with TRBD1 identical over 8 bases. Per germline, CDR1 SGHRS and CDR2 YFSETQ. The V segment lost 2 bases and the J segment 3 bases; nucleotides outside the gene matches: 4. CDR3 length: 15 amino acids. CDR3 loop: CASSFSGGNYNEQFF. The CDR3, as DNA: TGCGCCAGCAGCTTTTCAGGGGGCAACTACAATGAGCAGTTCTTC.

A few counts support this clone. This sequence joins TRBV28 and TRBJ1-2; D gene uncertain. The V and J ends lost 5 bases and 0 bases respectively, with 10 bases between them. CDR1 MDHEN and CDR2 SYDVKM come from the germline V gene. The CDR3 sequence is 14 residues long. CDR3 nucleotides: TGTGCCAGCAGTGTCGTCGTTACTAACTATGGCTACACCTTC. Its translation: CASSVVVTNYGYTF.

The V call is TRBV5-8, the J call TRBJ2-5, with D possibly matching TRBD2 (6 bases). V lost 6 bases and J lost 4, with 16 bases in between. CDR3 size: 14 residues. Germline CDR1 and CDR2: SGHTS and YDEGEE. The CDR3 region has the DNA TGTGCCAGCACCCCCTCCGCGGGGAGAGAGACCCAGTACTTC. It codes for CASTPSAGRETQYF.

The V and J genes are TRBV5-1 and TRBJ2-2; 12 bases align to TRBD2. V lost 2 bases and J lost 1; bases outside the gene matches: 3. This CDR3 is 17 amino acids long. Germline values: CDR1 SGHRS, CDR2 YFSETQ. For the CDR3, the DNA is TGCGCCAGCAGCTTAGAGACTAGCGGGAGGAACACCGGGGAGCTGTTTTTT. Protein: CASSLETSGRNTGELFF.

The chain joins TRBV5-1 to TRBJ2-3; 11 bases line up with TRBD2. The length of the CDR3 is 15 residues. CDR1 is SGHRS, CDR2 YFSETQ, per germline. Trimming cost V 6 bases and J 6 bases; bases outside gene matches: 9. CDR3 coding DNA: TGCGCCAGCAACGGAGGTAGCGGGAGGGGGGATACGCAGTATTTT. It translates to CASNGGSGRGDTQYF.

The rearrangement uses TRBV4-2 and TRBJ1-5; D unresolved. CDR1 LGHNA and CDR2 YNFKEQ come from the germline V gene. With 1 base removed from V and 9 bases from J, the gap between germline ends came to 7 bases. The CDR3 has 12 amino acids. The CDR3 coding sequence is TGTGCCAGCAGCCAAGGCTATTCGCCCCAGCATTTT. This translates into CASSQGYSPQHF.

The chain combines TRBV28 with TRBJ2-6, with 8 bases matching TRBD1. J was trimmed by 2 bases and V by 1 base; bases with no gene match: 4. CDR3 length equals 17 residues. The germline V gene encodes CDR1 MDHEN and CDR2 SYDVKM. The CDR3 loop is CASSLYRGVPGANVLTF. CDR3 nucleotides: TGTGCCAGCAGTTTATACAGGGGGGTCCCTGGGGCCAACGTCCTGACTTTC. Drawing the rest from reference TRBV28 and TRBJ2-6, the complete variable domain is DVKVTQSSRYLVKRTGEKVFLECVQDMDHENMFWYRQDPGLGLRLIYFSYDVKMKEKGDIPEGYSVSREKKERFSLILESASTNQTSMYLCASSLYRGVPGANVLTFGAGSRLTVL.